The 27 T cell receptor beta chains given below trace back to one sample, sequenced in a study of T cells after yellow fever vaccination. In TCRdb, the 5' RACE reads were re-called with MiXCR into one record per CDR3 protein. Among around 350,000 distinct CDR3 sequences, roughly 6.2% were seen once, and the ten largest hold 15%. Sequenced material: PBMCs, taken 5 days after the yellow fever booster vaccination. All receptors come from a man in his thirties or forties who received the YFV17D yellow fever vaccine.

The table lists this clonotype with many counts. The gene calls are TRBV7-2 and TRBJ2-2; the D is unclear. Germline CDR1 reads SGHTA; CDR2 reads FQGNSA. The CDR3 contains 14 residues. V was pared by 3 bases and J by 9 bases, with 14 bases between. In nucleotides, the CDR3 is TGTGCCAGCAGCTTCAGTGAAGGGCCCCGGGAGCTGTTTTTT. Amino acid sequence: CASSFSEGPRELFF.

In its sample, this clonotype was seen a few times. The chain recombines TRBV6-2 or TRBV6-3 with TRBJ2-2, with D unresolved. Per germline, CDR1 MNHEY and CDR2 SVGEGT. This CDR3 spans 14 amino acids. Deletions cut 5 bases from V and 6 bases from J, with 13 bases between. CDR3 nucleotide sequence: TGTGCCAGCAGTCCTGATGGGATCCCCGGGGAGCTGTTTTTT. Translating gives CASSPDGIPGELFF.

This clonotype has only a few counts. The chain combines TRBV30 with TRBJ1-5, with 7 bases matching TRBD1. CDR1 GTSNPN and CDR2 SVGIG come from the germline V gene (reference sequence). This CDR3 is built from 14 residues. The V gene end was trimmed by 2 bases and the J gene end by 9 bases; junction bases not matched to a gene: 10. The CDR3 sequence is CAWSRTGSEWPQHF. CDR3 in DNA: TGTGCCTGGAGTCGGACAGGTTCAGAATGGCCCCAGCATTTT. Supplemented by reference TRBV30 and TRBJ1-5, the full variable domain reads SQTIHQWPATLVQPVGSPLSLECTVEGTSNPNLYWYRQAAGRGLQLLFYSVGIGQISSEVPQNLSASRPQDRQFILSSKKLLLSDSGFYLCAWSRTGSEWPQHFGDGTRLSIL.

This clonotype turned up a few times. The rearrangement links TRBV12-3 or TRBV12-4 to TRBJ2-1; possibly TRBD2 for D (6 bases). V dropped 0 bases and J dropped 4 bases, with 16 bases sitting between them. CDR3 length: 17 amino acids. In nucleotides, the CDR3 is TGTGCCAGCAGTTTAGCCCCCTCTAGCGATTCTTACAATGAGCAGTTCTTC. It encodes CASSLAPSSDSYNEQFF.

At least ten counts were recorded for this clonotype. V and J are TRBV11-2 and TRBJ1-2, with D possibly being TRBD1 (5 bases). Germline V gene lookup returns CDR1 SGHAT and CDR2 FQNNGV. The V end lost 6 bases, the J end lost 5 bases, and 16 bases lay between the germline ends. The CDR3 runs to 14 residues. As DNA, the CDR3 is TGTGCCAGCAGTTCAATGACAGTAGCTTATGGCTACACCTTC. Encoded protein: CASSSMTVAYGYTF.

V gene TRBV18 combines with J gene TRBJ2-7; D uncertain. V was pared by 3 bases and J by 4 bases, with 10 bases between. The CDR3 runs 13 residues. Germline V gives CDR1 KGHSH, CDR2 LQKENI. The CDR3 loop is CASSPSTDYEQYF. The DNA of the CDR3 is TGTGCCAGCTCACCCTCTACGGATTACGAGCAGTACTTC.

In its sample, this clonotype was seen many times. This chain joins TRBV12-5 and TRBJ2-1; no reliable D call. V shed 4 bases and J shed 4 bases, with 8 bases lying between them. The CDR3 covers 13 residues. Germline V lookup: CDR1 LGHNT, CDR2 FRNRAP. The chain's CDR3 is CASGSISYNEQFF. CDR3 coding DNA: TGTGCTAGTGGTTCCATCTCATACAATGAGCAGTTCTTC.

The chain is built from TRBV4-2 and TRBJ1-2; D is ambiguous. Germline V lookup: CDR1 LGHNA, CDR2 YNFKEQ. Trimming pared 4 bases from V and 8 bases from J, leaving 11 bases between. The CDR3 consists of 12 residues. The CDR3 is CASSPTSQGYTF. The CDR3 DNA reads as TGTGCCAGCAGCCCCACGTCCCAGGGCTACACCTTC.

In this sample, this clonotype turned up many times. Written as DNA, the CDR3 is TGCGCCAGCAGCCCAACGACAGGGAAAGCCTACGAGCAGTACTTC. Protein product: CASSPTTGKAYEQYF. The gene calls are TRBV4-3 and TRBJ2-7; 7 nucleotides agree with TRBD1. Per the germline V gene, CDR1 is LGHNA and CDR2 is YSLEER. CDR3 length: 15 residues. The J segment lost 2 bases and the V segment lost 4 bases, leaving 8 bases of the junction unmatched.

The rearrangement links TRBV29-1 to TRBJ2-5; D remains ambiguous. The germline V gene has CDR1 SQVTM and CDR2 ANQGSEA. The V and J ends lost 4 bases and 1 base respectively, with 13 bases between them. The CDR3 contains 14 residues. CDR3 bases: TGCAGCGTTGGTCGGCGCGGCCTCCAAGAGACCCAGTACTTC. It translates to CSVGRRGLQETQYF. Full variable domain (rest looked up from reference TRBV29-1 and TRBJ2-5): SAVISQKPSRDICQRGTSLTIQCQVDSQVTMMFWYRQQPGQSLTLIATANQGSEATYESGFVIDKFPISRPNLTFSTLTVSNMSPEDSSIYLCSVGRRGLQETQYFGPGTRLLVL.

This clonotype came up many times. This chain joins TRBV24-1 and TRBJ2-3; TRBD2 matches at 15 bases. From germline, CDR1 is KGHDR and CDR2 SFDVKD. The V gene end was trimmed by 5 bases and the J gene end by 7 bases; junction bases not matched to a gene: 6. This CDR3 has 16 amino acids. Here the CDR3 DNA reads TGTGCCACCAGTGCTCCGGGACTAGCGGGAGGTTATACGCAGTATTTT. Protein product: CATSAPGLAGGYTQYF.

CDR3 protein: CASRPVSEQFF. DNA of the CDR3: TGTGCCAGCAGGCCTGTGAGTGAGCAGTTCTTC. This chain links TRBV2 with TRBJ2-1; unclear D gene. This CDR3 has 11 residues. Germline CDR1 SNHLY, CDR2 FYNNEI. With 6 bases removed from V and 9 bases from J, the gap between germline ends came to 9 bases.

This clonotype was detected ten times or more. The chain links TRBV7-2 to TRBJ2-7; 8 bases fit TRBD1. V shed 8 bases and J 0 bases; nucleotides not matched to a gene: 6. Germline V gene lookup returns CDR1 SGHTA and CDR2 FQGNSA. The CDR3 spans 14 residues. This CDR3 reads CASSPTGGSYEQYF. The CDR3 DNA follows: TGTGCCAGCTCACCCACAGGGGGCTCCTACGAGCAGTACTTC. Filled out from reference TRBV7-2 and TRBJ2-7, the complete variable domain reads GAGVSQSPSNKVTEKGKDVELRCDPISGHTALYWYRQSLGQGLEFLIYFQGNSAPDKSGLPSDRFSAERTGGSVSTLTIQRTQQEDSAVYLCASSPTGGSYEQYFGPGTRLTVT.

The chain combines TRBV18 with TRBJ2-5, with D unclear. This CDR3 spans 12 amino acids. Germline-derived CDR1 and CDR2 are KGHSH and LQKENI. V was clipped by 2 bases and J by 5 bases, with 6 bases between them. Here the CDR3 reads CASSPMEETQYF. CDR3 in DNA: TGTGCCAGCTCACCAATGGAGGAGACCCAGTACTTC.

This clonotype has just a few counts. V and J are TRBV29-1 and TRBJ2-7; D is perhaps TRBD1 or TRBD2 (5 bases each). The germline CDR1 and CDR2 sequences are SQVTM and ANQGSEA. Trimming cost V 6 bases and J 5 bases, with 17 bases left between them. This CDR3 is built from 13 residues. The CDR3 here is CSVDIWGSNEQYF. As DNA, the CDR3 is TGCAGCGTGGACATCTGGGGGAGCAACGAGCAGTACTTC.

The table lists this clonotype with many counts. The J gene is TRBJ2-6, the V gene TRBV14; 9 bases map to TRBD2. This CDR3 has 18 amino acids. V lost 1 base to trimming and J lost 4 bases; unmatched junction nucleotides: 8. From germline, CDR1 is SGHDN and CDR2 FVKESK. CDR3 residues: CASSQVELAGYGANVLTF. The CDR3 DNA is TGTGCCAGCAGCCAAGTGGAACTAGCGGGTTACGGGGCCAACGTCCTGACTTTC. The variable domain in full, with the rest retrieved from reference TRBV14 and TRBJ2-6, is EAGVTQFPSHSVIEKGQTVTLRCDPISGHDNLYWYRRVMGKEIKFLLHFVKESKQDESGMPNNRFLAERTGGTYSTLKVQPAELEDSGVYFCASSQVELAGYGANVLTFGAGSRLTVL.

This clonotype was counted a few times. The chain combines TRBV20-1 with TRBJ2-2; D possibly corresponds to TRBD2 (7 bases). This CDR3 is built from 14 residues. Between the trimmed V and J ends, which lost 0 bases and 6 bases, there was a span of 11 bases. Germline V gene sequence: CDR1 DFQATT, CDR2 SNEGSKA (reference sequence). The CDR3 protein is CSARERGRAGELFF. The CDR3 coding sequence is TGCAGTGCTAGAGAGCGGGGGCGGGCCGGGGAGCTGTTTTTT.

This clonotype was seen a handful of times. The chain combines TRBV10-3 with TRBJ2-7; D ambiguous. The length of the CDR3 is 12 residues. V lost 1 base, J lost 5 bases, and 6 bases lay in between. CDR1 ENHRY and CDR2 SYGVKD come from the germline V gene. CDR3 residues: CAISEWSNEQYF. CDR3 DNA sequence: TGTGCCATCAGTGAGTGGAGTAACGAGCAGTACTTC.

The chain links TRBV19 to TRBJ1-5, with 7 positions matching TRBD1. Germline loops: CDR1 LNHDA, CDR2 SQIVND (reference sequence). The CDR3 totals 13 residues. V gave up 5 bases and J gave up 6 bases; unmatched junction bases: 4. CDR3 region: CASSGAGGQPQHF. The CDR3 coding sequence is TGTGCCAGTAGTGGCGCAGGGGGTCAGCCCCAGCATTTT. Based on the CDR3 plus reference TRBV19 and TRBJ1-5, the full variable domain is DGGITQSPKYLFRKEGQNVTLSCEQNLNHDAMYWYRQDPGQGLRLIYYSQIVNDFQKGDIAEGYSVSREKKESFPLTVTSAQKNPTAFYLCASSGAGGQPQHFGDGTRLSIL.

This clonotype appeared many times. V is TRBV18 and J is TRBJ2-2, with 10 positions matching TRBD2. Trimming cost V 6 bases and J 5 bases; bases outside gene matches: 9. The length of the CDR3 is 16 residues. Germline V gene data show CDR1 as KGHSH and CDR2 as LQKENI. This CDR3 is CASSPGLADTTGELFF. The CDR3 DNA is TGTGCCAGCTCCCCCGGACTAGCGGATACGACCGGGGAGCTGTTTTTT.

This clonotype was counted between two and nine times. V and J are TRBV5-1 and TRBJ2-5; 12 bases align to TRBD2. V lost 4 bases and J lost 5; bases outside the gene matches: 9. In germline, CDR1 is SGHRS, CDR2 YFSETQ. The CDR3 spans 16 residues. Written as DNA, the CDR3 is TGCGCCAGCAGCCTCTCTAGCGGGAGGGCCAAGGAGACCCAGTACTTC. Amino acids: CASSLSSGRAKETQYF.

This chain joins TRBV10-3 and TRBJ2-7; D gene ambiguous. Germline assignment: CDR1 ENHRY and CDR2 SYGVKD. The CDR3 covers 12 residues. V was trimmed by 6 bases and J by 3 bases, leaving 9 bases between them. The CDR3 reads CAISPRNYEQYF. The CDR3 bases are TGTGCCATCAGCCCTAGGAACTACGAGCAGTACTTC.

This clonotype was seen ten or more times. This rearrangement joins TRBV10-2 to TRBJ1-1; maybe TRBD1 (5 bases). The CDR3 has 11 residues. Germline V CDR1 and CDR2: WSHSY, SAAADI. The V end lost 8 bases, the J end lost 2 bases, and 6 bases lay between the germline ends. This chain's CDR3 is CASGGNTEAFF. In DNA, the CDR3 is TGCGCCAGCGGGGGAAACACTGAAGCTTTCTTT.

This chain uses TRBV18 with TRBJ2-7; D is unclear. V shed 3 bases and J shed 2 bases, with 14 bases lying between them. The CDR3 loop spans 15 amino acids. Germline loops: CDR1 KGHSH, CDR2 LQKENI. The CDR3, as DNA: TGTGCCAGCTCACCCGGAGACATGGCAGCCTACGAGCAGTACTTC. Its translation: CASSPGDMAAYEQYF.

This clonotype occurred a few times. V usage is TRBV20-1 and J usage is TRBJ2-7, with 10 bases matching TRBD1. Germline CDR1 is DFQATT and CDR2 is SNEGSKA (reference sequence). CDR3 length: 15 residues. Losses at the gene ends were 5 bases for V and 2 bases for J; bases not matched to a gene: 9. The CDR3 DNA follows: TGCAGTGCTGGGGGACAGGGGATGTATACCTACGAGCAGTACTTC. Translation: CSAGGQGMYTYEQYF.

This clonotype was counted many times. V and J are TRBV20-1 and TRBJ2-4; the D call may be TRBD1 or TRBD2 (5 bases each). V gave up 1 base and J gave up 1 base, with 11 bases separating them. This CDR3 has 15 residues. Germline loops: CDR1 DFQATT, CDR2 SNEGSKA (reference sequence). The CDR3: CSARVTGLAKNIQYF. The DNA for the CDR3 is TGCAGTGCTAGAGTCACGGGGCTGGCCAAAAACATTCAGTACTTC.

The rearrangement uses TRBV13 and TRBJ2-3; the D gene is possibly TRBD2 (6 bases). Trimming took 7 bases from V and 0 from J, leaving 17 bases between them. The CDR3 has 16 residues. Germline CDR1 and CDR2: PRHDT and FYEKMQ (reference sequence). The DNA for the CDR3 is TGTGCCAGCAACTTTCCCGGACGGGAGAGCACAGATACGCAGTATTTT. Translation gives CASNFPGRESTDTQYF.